A selection of T cell receptor beta chains follows, all from one sample in a study of blood T cells in healthy people across ages. A single record per CDR3 protein comes from TCRdb applying MiXCR to the 5' RACE reads. The sample records about 800,000 distinct CDR3 sequences, 20% to 25% being singletons. These data are also associated with another study on T cells of mothers and their children.

Sequenced material: blood. These receptors all stem from a boy aged 10-17 years in good health. CDR3s include the opening cysteine and the closing phenylalanine or tryptophan. The D gene is left open where the match is weak. The size field is filled for only some rows; it gives once, few, many or a size class.

TRBJ2-1 | TRBV20-1 | . | few | TGCAGTGCTTCGAAAAACAATGAGCAGTTCTTC | CSASKNNEQFF
TRBJ2-5 | TRBV20-1 | TRBD2 | few | TGCAGTGCTGTAGCGGGGGGGCGGGAGACCCAGTACTTC | CSAVAGGRETQYF
TRBJ2-1 | TRBV20-1 | . | . | TGCAGTGCTTCGCAAGCGGCGGACAATGAGCAGTTCTTC | CSASQAADNEQFF
TRBJ2-6 | TRBV29-1 | . | many | TGCAGCGTTGTGGCTGGGGCCAACGTCCTGACTTTC | CSVVAGANVLTF
TRBJ2-7 | TRBV27 | . | . | TGTGCCAGCAGTTTACCCGGGGGTTGGCTGTACTTC | CASSLPGGWLYF
TRBJ2-2 | TRBV11-2 | . | few | TGTGCCAGCAGCTTGGACGGGAAAGGGACCGGGGAGCTGTTTTTT | CASSLDGKGTGELFF
TRBJ1-5 | TRBV4-2 | . | few | TGTGCCAGCAGCCAAGAATATGGTCAGCCCCAGCATTTT | CASSQEYGQPQHF
TRBJ2-1 | TRBV5-1 | TRBD1 | many | TGCGCCAGCAGGTCAGACAGGGGCCCCTACAATGAGCAGTTCTTC | CASRSDRGPYNEQFF
TRBJ2-7 | TRBV13 | TRBD1 | . | TGTGCCAGCAGCCACCAACAGGGGTTGGGAATCGAGCAGTACTTC | CASSHQQGLGIEQYF
TRBJ1-1 | TRBV2 | . | . | TGTGCCAGCACCACCGACCCCGGGACACTTGAAGCTTTCTTT | CASTTDPGTLEAFF
TRBJ2-7 | TRBV21-1 | . | few | TGTGCCAGCAGCAAATTTCTGGGGGCAATGGACTACGAGCAGTACTTC | CASSKFLGAMDYEQYF
TRBJ1-2 | TRBV27 | . | . | TGTGCCAGCAGTTGGGCGGACGGAGGATATGGCTACACCTTC | CASSWADGGYGYTF
TRBJ1-6 | TRBV7-9 | . | . | TGTGCCAGCAGCCGCCGGACAGAAAATTCACCCCTCCACTTT | CASSRRTENSPLHF
TRBJ1-1 | TRBV4-3 | . | few | TGCGCCAGCAGCCAAGAGGTGGGGTACACTGAAGCTTTCTTT | CASSQEVGYTEAFF
TRBJ2-1 | TRBV9 | TRBD1 | few | TGTGCCAGCAGCGTAGGGGGGGACAGGCGCAACAATGAGCAGTTCTTC | CASSVGGDRRNNEQFF
TRBJ2-5 | TRBV20-1 | TRBD2 | . | TGCAGTGCTAGACGACTAGCGGCACAAGAGACCCAGTACTTC | CSARRLAAQETQYF
TRBJ1-2 | TRBV20-1 | TRBD1 | . | TGCAGTGCTAGAGAAGGGGACAGGGAGTATGGCTACACCTTC | CSAREGDREYGYTF
TRBJ2-1 | TRBV4-1 | TRBD2 | . | TGCGCCAGCAGCCAAGATGCCAGCGGGGGGGCCGTCTACAATGAGCAGTTCTTC | CASSQDASGGAVYNEQFF
TRBJ1-2 | TRBV12-3/TRBV12-4 | . | . | TGTGCCAGCACCGTCACAGGGATAAACTATGGCTACACCTTC | CASTVTGINYGYTF
TRBJ1-1 | TRBV6-4 | . | few | TGTGCCAGCAGTGAGGGGCCGCTGGGCACTGAAGCTTTCTTT | CASSEGPLGTEAFF